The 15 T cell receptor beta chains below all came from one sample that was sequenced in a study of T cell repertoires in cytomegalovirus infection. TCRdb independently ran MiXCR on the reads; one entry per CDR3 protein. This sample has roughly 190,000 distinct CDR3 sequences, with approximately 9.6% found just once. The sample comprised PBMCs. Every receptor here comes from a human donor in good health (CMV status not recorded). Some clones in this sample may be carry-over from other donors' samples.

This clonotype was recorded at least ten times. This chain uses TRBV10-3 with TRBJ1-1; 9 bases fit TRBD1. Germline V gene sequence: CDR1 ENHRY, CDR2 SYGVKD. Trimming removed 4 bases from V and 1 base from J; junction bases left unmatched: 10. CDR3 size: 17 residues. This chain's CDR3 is CAISAPGQGGPNTEAFF. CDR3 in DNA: TGTGCCATCAGTGCCCCGGGACAGGGAGGCCCGAACACTGAAGCTTTCTTT.

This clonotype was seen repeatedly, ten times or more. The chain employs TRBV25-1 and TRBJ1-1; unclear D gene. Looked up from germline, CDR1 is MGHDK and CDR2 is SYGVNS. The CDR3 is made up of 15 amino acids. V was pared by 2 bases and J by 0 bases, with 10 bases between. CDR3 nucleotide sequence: TGTGCCAGCAGTGAACCCAACAGAATGAACACTGAAGCTTTCTTT. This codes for CASSEPNRMNTEAFF.

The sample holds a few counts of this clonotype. The CDR3 here is CSGLTGYEQYF. The CDR3 DNA sequence: TGCAGTGGCCTAACAGGCTACGAGCAGTACTTC. The chain joins TRBV20-1 to TRBJ2-7; weak D call: TRBD1 (5 bases). This CDR3 is built from 11 residues. The germline CDR1 and CDR2 sequences are DFQATT and SNEGSKA (reference sequence). V was shortened by 7 bases and J by 3 bases, with 10 bases between the two germline ends.

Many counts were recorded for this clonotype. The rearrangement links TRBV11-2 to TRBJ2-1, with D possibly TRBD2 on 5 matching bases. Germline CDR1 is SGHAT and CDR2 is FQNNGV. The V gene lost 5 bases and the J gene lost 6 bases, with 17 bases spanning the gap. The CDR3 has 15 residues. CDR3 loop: CASSPYRDRANEQFF. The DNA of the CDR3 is TGTGCCAGCAGCCCCTACCGGGATAGGGCCAATGAGCAGTTCTTC.

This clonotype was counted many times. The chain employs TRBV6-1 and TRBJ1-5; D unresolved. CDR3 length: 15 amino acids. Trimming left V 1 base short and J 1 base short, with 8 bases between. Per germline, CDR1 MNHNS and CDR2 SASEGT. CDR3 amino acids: CASSEEAGSNQPQHF. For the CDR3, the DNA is TGTGCCAGCAGTGAAGAGGCTGGGAGCAATCAGCCCCAGCATTTT.

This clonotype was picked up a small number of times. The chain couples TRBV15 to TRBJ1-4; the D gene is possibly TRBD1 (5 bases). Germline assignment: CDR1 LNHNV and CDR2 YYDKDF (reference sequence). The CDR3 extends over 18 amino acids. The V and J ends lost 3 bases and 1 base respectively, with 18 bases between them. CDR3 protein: CATSRTLAEGRTNEKLFF. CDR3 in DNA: TGTGCCACCAGCAGGACGTTAGCCGAGGGGCGAACTAATGAAAAACTGTTTTTT.

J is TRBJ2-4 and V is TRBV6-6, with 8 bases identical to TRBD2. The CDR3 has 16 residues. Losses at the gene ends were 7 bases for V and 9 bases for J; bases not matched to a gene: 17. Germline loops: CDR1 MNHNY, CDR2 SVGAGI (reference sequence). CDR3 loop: CASTGERESISGIQYF. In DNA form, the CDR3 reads TGTGCCAGCACTGGGGAGCGGGAGAGCATTAGTGGCATTCAGTACTTC.

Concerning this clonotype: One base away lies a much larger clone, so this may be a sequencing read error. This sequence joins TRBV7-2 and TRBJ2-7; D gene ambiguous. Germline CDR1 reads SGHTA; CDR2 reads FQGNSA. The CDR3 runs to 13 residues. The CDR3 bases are TGTGTCAGCAGCTCCCCGCGGTCCTACGAGCAGTACTTC. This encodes CVSSSPRSYEQYF.

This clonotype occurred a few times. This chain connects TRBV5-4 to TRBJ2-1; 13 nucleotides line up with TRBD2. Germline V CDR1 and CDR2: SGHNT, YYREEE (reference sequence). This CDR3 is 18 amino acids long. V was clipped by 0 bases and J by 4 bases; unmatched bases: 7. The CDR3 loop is CASSLDQLAGGVYNEQFF. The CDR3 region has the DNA TGTGCCAGCAGCTTGGATCAACTAGCGGGAGGGGTGTACAATGAGCAGTTCTTC.

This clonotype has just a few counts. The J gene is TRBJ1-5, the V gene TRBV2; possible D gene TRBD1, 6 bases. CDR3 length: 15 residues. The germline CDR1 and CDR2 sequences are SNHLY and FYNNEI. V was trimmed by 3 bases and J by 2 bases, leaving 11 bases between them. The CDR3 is CASSEGRGGNQPQHF. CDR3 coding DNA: TGTGCCAGCAGTGAGGGCAGGGGTGGCAATCAGCCCCAGCATTTT. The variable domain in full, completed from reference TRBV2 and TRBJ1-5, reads EPEVTQTPSHQVTQMGQEVILRCVPISNHLYFYWYRQILGQKVEFLVSFYNNEISEKSEIFDDQFSVERPDGSNFTLKIRSTKLEDSAMYFCASSEGRGGNQPQHFGDGTRLSIL.

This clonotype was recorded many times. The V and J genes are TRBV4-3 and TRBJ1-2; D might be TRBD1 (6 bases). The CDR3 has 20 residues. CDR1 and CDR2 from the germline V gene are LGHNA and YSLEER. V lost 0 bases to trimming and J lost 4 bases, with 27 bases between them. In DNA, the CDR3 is TGCGCCAGCAGCCAAGAAGCTCTGCTCGGGGGGCAGGGGCTCAGCTATGGCTACACCTTC. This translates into CASSQEALLGGQGLSYGYTF.

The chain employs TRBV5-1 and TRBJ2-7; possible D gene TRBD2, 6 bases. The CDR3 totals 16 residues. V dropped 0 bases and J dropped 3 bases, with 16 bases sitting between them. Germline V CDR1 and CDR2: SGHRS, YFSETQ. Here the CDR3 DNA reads TGCGCCAGCAGCTTGGGGTCAGGGAGGAATGTCTACGAGCAGTACTTC. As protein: CASSLGSGRNVYEQYF. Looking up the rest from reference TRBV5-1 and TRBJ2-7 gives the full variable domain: KAGVTQTPRYLIKTRGQQVTLSCSPISGHRSVSWYQQTPGQGLQFLFEYFSETQRNKGNFPGRFSGRQFSNSRSEMNVSTLELGDSALYLCASSLGSGRNVYEQYFGPGTRLTVT.

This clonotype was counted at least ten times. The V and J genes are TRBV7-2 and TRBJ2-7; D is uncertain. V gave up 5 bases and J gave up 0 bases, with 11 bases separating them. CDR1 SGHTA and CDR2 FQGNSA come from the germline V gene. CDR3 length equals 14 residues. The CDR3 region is CASSALQSSYEQYF. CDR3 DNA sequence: TGTGCCAGCAGCGCATTGCAAAGCTCCTACGAGCAGTACTTC.

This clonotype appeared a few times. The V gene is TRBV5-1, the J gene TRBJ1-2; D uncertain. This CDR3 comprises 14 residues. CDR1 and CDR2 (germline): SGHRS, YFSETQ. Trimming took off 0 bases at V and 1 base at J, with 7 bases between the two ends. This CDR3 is CASSLDPSNYGYTF. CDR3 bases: TGCGCCAGCAGCTTGGACCCGAGTAACTATGGCTACACCTTC.

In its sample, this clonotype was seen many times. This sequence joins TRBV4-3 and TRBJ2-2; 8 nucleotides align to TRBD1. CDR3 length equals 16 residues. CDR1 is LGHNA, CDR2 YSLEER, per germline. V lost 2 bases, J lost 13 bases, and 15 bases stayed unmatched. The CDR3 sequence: CASSQRTGQDPGRLFF. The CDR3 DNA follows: TGCGCCAGCAGCCAACGTACGGGACAGGACCCGGGGCGGCTGTTTTTT.